This is a list of T cell receptor beta chains from one sample in a study of blood T cell repertoires in COVID-19. Sequencing used immunoSEQ multiplex PCR; TCRdb keeps in-frame clones, though not all of them. The table shows 250,000 or so clones, with 80% to 90% occurring only once. The sequenced sample was PBMCs or T cells enriched from blood (not recorded which). The receptors stem from a woman between 45 and 65 years old who had been exposed to COVID-19. The CDR3 runs from the conserved cysteine through the conserved F or W. D genes are given only for firm matches. Size is stated for part of the rows, as once, few or many counts, or as a class when the clone is expanded.

J,size,D,V,CDR3,DNA
TRBJ2-5,-,TRBD1,TRBV5-1,CASSLAAGGRETQYF,TGCGCCAGCAGCTTGGCAGCAGGGGGCAGGGAGACCCAGTACTTC
TRBJ1-1,-,TRBD1,TRBV10-3,CAISEDRGGTEAFF,TGTGCCATCAGTGAGGACAGGGGAGGGACTGAAGCTTTCTTT
TRBJ1-1,-,TRBD1,TRBV6-5,CASSRDRGGTEAFF,TGTGCCAGCAGTCGCGACAGGGGAGGAACTGAAGCTTTCTTT
TRBJ1-3,-,-,TRBV2,CASYGNTIYF,TGTGCCAGCTATGGAAACACCATATATTTT
TRBJ1-6,once,TRBD1,TRBV5-5,CASSRGDRGRSPLHF,TGTGCCAGCAGCCGGGGGGACAGGGGGCGGTCACCCCTCCACTTT
TRBJ1-2,-,TRBD1,TRBV27,CASGQGFDYGYTF,TGTGCCAGCGGACAGGGTTTCGACTATGGCTACACCTTC
TRBJ2-3,-,TRBD1,TRBV5-8,CASSLAERTGGLSTQYF,TGTGCCAGCAGCTTGGCTGAGAGGACAGGGGGTTTGAGTACGCAGTATTTT
TRBJ2-1,-,-,TRBV9,CASSRRQYNEQFF,TGTGCCAGCAGCAGACGACAGTACAATGAGCAGTTCTTC
TRBJ2-3,-,-,TRBV19,CASSMEGSDTQYF,TGTGCCAGTAGTATGGAGGGATCAGATACGCAGTATTTT
TRBJ1-2,-,-,TRBV27,CASSRSGGAQSYGYTF,TGTGCCAGCAGTCGGTCGGGGGGGGCGCAAAGCTATGGCTACACCTTC
TRBJ1-1,-,TRBD1,TRBV12-3/TRBV12-4,CASISQGATEAFF,TGTGCCAGCATTTCACAGGGGGCCACTGAAGCTTTCTTT
TRBJ2-3,-,-,TRBV11-2,CASSRTSHTDTQYF,TGTGCCAGCAGCCGTACTTCCCACACAGATACGCAGTATTTT
TRBJ1-5,-,-,TRBV12-3/TRBV12-4,CASSFGGQPQHF,TGTGCCAGCAGTTTCGGAGGTCAGCCCCAGCATTTT
TRBJ2-7,-,-,TRBV5-5,CASSGGQVQTYEQYF,TGTGCCAGCAGCGGTGGGCAGGTACAAACCTACGAGCAGTACTTC
TRBJ2-3,-,TRBD1,TRBV2,CASRIQGASSTDTQYF,TGTGCCAGCAGGATTCAGGGGGCCTCTAGCACAGATACGCAGTATTTT
TRBJ1-1,-,TRBD1,TRBV7-9,CASSLAGGQGTEAFF,TGTGCCAGCAGCTTAGCGGGCGGACAGGGGACGGAAGCTTTCTTT
TRBJ2-5,few,TRBD2,TRBV7-7,CASSRLAGGGETQYF,TGTGCCAGCAGCCGACTAGCGGGGGGCGGTGAGACCCAGTACTTC
TRBJ1-1,once,-,TRBV19,CASSTVKNTEAFF,TGTGCCAGTAGTACAGTCAAGAACACTGAAGCTTTCTTT
TRBJ1-5,-,-,TRBV10-1,CASSREFNQPQHF,TGCGCCAGCAGCAGGGAATTCAATCAGCCCCAGCATTTT
TRBJ1-1,once,TRBD1,TRBV19,CASSYRGEAFF,TGTGCCAGTAGTTACAGGGGCGAAGCTTTCTTT
TRBJ1-5,once,-,TRBV19,CASSGQGLIDNQPQHF,TGTGCCAGTAGTGGTCAGGGCCTAATAGACAATCAGCCCCAGCATTTT
TRBJ2-6,-,TRBD1,TRBV7-2,CASSLVRGTGGSGANVLTF,TGTGCCAGCAGCTTAGTACGAGGGACAGGGGGCTCTGGGGCCAACGTCCTGACTTTC
TRBJ2-1,-,TRBD2,TRBV2,CASSEASGEHNEQFF,TGTGCCAGCAGTGAAGCTAGCGGGGAGCACAATGAGCAGTTCTTC
TRBJ1-3,-,TRBD1,TRBV10-3,CATRDRGDSGNTIYF,TGTGCCACCCGGGACAGGGGCGACTCTGGAAACACCATATATTTT
TRBJ1-1,few,-,TRBV4-3,CASSRSRGARAEAFF,TGCGCCAGCAGCCGTTCCCGGGGGGCGAGGGCTGAAGCTTTCTTT
TRBJ2-2,few,-,TRBV6-5,CASSYPGAGELFF,TGTGCCAGCAGTTACCCGGGGGCCGGGGAGCTGTTTTTT
TRBJ1-2,-,-,TRBV30,CAWSVAGTSRSGYTF,TGTGCCTGGAGTGTCGCGGGGACTTCTAGAAGCGGCTACACCTTC
TRBJ1-1,-,TRBD1,TRBV12-3/TRBV12-4,CASSLRTGIEAFF,TGTGCCAGCAGTTTAAGGACAGGGATTGAAGCTTTCTTT
TRBJ1-2,-,TRBD1,TRBV19,CASSPIQGARGYTF,TGTGCCAGTAGTCCCATACAGGGGGCAAGAGGCTACACCTTC
TRBJ1-1,-,-,TRBV28,CASSLSQGWTEAFF,TGTGCCAGCAGTTTATCCCAGGGATGGACTGAAGCTTTCTTT
TRBJ1-1,-,TRBD1,TRBV28,CASSLSQGVWAFF,TGTGCCAGCAGTTTATCCCAGGGGGTATGGGCTTTCTTT
TRBJ2-7,-,TRBD2,TRBV3-1/TRBV3-2,CASSHRASGGSYEQYF,TGTGCCAGCAGCCATAGGGCTAGCGGGGGCTCCTACGAGCAGTACTTC
TRBJ2-2,-,TRBD1,TRBV28,CASSFYRRDRMNTGELFF,TGTGCCAGCAGTTTTTATCGGAGGGACAGGATGAACACCGGGGAGCTGTTTTTT
TRBJ1-1,-,-,TRBV28,CASQRGGLDTEAFF,TGTGCCAGCCAGCGCGGGGGGCTCGACACTGAAGCTTTCTTT
TRBJ1-3,-,-,TRBV12-3/TRBV12-4,CAGRRSSGNTIYF,TGTGCCGGCCGGAGGAGCTCTGGAAACACCATATATTTT
TRBJ2-7,-,-,TRBV21-1,CASSILHRGTGGNEQYF,TGTGCCAGCAGCATCCTCCACAGGGGGACAGGGGGCAACGAGCAGTACTTC
TRBJ1-2,-,TRBD1,TRBV7-8,CASSLEQGAFGYTF,TGTGCCAGCAGCTTAGAGCAGGGGGCGTTTGGCTACACCTTC
TRBJ1-1,-,TRBD1,TRBV5-1,CASSRGQGAEAFF,TGCGCCAGCAGCCGTGGACAGGGGGCGGAGGCTTTCTTT
TRBJ1-5,-,-,TRBV3-1/TRBV3-2,CASSPQWASNQPQHF,TGTGCCAGCAGCCCACAGTGGGCCTCCAATCAGCCCCAGCATTTT